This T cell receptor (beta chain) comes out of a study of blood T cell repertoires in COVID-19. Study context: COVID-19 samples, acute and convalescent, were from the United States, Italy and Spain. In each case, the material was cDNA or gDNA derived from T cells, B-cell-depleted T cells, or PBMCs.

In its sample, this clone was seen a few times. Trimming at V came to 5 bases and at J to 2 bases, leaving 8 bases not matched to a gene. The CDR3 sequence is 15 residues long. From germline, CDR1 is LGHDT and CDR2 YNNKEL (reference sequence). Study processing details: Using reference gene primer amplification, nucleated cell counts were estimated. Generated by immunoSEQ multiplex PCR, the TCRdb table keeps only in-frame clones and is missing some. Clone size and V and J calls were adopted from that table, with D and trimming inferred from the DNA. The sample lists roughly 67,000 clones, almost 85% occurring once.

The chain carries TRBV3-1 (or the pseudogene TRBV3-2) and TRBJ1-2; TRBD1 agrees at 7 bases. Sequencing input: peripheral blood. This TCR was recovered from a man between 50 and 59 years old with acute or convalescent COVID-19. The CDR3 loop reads CASSVWDRPNYGYTF. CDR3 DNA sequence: TGTGCCAGCAGCGTCTGGGACAGACCAAACTATGGCTACACCTTC.